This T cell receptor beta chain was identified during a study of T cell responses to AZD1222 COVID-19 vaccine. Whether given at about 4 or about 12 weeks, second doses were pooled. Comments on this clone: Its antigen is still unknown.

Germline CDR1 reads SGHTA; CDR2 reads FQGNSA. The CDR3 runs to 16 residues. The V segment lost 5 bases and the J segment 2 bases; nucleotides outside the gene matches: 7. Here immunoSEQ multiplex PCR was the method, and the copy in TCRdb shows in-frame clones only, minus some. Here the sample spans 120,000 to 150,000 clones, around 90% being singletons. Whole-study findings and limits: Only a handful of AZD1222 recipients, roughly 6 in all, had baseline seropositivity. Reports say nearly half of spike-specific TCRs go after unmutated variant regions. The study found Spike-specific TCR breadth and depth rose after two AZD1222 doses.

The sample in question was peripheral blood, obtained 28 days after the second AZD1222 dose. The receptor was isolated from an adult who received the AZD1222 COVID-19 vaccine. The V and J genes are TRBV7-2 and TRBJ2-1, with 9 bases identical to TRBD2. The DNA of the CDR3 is TGTGCCAGCAGCCTCAGCGGGGGGAGCGCCTACAATGAGCAGTTCTTC. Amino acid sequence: CASSLSGGSAYNEQFF.